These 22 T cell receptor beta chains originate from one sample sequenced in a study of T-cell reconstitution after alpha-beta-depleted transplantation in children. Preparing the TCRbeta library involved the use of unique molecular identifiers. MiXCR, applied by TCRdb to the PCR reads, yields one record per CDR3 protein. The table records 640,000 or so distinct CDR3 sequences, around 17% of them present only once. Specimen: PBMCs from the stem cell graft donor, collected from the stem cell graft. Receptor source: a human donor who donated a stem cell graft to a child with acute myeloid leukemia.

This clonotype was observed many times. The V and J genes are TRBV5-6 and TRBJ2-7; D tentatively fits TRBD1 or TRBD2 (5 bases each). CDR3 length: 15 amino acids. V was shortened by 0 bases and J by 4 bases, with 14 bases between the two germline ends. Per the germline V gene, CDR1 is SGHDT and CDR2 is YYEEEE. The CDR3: CASSLDGTANYEQYV. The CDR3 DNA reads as TGTGCCAGCAGCTTGGACGGGACCGCCAATTACGAGCAGTACGTC.

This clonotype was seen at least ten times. CDR3 in amino acids: CSARRGPSTDTQYF. The DNA of the CDR3 is TGCAGTGCTAGGCGGGGGCCGAGCACAGATACGCAGTATTTT. This chain connects TRBV20-1 to TRBJ2-3, with D possibly being TRBD2 (7 bases). CDR3 size: 14 residues. Germline V CDR1 and CDR2: DFQATT, SNEGSKA (reference sequence). The V gene lost 3 bases and the J gene lost 0 bases, with 10 bases spanning the gap.

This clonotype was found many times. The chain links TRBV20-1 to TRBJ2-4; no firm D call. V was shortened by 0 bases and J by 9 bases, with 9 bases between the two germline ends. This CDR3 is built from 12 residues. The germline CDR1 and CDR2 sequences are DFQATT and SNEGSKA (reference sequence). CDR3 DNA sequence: TGCAGTGCTAGAGATGAACAGAGCATTCAGTACTTC. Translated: CSARDEQSIQYF.

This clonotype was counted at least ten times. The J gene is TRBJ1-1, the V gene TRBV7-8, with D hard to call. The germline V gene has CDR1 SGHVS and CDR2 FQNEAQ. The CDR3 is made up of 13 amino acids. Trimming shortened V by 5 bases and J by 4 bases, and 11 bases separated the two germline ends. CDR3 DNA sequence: TGTGCCAGCAGCCTAACTTTGGTCACTGAAGCTTTCTTT. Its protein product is CASSLTLVTEAFF.

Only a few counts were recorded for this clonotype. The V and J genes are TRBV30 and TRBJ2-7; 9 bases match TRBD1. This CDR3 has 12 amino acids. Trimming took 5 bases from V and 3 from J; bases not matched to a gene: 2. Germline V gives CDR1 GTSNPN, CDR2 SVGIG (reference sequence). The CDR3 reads CAWGDRDYEQYF. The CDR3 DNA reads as TGTGCCTGGGGGGACAGGGACTACGAGCAGTACTTC. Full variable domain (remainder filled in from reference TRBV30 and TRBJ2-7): SQTIHQWPATLVQPVGSPLSLECTVEGTSNPNLYWYRQAAGRGLQLLFYSVGIGQISSEVPQNLSASRPQDRQFILSSKKLLLSDSGFYLCAWGDRDYEQYFGPGTRLTVT.

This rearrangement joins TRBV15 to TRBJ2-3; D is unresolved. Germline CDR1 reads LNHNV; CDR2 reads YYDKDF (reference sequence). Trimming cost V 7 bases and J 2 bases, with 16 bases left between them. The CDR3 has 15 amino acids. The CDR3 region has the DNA TGTGCCACCACCTCGAAGGACCGCCCCACAGATACGCAGTATTTT. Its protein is CATTSKDRPTDTQYF. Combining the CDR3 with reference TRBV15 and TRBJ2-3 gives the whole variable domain DAMVIQNPRYQVTQFGKPVTLSCSQTLNHNVMYWYQQKSSQAPKLLFHYYDKDFNNEADTPDNFQSRRPNTSFCFLDIRSPGLGDTAMYLCATTSKDRPTDTQYFGPGTRLTVL.

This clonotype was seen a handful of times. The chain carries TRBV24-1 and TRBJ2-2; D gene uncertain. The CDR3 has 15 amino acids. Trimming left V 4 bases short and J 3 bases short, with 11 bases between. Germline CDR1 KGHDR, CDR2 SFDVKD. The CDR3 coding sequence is TGTGCCACCAGTGACGCGGCTTTCGACACCGGGGAGCTGTTTTTT. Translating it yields CATSDAAFDTGELFF.

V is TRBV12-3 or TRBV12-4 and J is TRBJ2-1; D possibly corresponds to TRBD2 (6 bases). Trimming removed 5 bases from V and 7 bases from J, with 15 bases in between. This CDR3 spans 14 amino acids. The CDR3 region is CASSGDVGGNEQFF. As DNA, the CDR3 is TGTGCCAGCAGTGGGGACGTAGGAGGGAATGAGCAGTTCTTC.

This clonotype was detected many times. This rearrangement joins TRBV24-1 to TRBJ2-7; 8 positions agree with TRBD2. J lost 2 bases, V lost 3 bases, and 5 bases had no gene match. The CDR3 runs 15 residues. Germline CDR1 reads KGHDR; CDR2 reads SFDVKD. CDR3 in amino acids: CATSDVLAEPYEQYF. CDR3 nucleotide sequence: TGTGCCACCAGTGATGTACTAGCGGAACCCTACGAGCAGTACTTC.

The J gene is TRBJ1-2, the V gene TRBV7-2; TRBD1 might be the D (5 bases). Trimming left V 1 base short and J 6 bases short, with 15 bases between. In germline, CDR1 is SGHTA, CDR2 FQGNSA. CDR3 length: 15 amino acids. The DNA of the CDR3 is TGTGCCAGCAGCTTAGGGAGGGGCGACCGGGATGGCTACACCTTC. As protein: CASSLGRGDRDGYTF. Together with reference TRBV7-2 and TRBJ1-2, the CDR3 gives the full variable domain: GAGVSQSPSNKVTEKGKDVELRCDPISGHTALYWYRQSLGQGLEFLIYFQGNSAPDKSGLPSDRFSAERTGGSVSTLTIQRTQQEDSAVYLCASSLGRGDRDGYTFGSGTRLTVV.

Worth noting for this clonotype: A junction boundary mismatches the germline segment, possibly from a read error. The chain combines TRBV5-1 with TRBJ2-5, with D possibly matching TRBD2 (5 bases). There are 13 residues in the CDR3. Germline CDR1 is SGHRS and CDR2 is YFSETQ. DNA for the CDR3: TGCGCCAGCAGCTTGACCCGGGGAGAGTCCCAGTACTTC. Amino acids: CASSLTRGESQYF.

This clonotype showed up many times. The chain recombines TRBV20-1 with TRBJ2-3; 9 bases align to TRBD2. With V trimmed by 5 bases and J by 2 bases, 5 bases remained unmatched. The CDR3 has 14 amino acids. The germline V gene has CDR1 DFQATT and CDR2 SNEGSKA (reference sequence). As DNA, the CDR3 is TGCAGTGCTCTCCTAGCGGGGATCACAGATACGCAGTATTTT. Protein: CSALLAGITDTQYF.

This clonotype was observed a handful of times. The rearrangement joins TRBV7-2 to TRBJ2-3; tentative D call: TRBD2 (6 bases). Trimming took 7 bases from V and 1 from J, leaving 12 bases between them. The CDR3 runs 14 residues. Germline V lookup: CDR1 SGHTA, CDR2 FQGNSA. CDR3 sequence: CASNGRQGTDTQYF. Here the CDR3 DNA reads TGTGCCAGCAACGGGAGACAAGGCACAGATACGCAGTATTTT.

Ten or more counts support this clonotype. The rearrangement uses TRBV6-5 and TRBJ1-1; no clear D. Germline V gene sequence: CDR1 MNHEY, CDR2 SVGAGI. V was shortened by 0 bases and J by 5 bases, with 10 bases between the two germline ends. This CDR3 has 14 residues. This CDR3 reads CASSYSEDETEAFF. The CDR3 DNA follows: TGTGCCAGCAGTTACTCGGAAGACGAGACTGAAGCTTTCTTT.

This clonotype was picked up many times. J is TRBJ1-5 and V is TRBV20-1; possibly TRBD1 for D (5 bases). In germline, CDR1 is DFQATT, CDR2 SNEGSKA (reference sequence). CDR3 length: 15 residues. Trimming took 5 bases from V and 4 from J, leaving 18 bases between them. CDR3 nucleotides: TGCAGTGCTTCCCTCCCCGGGACGGTGAATCAGCCCCAGCATTTT. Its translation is CSASLPGTVNQPQHF.

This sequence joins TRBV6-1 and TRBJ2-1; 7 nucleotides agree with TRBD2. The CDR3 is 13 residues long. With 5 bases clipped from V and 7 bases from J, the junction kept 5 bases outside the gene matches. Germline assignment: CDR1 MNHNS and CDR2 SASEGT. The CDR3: CASSTFSGNEQFF. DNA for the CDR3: TGTGCCAGCAGTACATTTAGCGGGAATGAGCAGTTCTTC.

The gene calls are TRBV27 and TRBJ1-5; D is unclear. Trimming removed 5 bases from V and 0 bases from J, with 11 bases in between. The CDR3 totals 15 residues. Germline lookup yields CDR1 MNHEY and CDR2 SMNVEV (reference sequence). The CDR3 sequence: CASSNAHPSNQPQHF. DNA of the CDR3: TGTGCCAGCAGTAACGCCCACCCTAGCAATCAGCCCCAGCATTTT.

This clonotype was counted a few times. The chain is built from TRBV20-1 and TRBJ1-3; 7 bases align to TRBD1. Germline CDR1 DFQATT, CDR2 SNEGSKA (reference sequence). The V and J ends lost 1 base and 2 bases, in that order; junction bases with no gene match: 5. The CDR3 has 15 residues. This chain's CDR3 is CSARAVDRTGNTIYF. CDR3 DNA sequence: TGCAGTGCTAGAGCTGTGGACAGGACTGGAAACACCATATATTTT.

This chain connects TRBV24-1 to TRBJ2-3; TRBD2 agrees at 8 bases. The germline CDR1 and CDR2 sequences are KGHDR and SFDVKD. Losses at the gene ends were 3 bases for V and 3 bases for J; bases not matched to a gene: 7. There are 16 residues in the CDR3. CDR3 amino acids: CATSDPGTRKTDTQYF. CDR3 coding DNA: TGTGCCACCAGTGATCCCGGGACTAGGAAAACAGATACGCAGTATTTT.

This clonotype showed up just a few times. CDR3 nucleotides: TGTGCCAGCAGTGAACCTAGCGGGGGAAACCATGAGCAGTTCTTC. Protein product: CASSEPSGGNHEQFF. The V and J genes are TRBV2 and TRBJ2-1, with 10 nucleotides matching TRBD2. Germline lookup yields CDR1 SNHLY and CDR2 FYNNEI. V was pared by 2 bases and J by 8 bases, with 6 bases of the junction left unmatched. The CDR3 loop spans 15 amino acids.

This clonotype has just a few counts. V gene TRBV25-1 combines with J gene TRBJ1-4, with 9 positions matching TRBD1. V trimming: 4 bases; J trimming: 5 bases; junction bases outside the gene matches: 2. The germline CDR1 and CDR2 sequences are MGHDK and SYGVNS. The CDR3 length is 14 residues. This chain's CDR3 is CASSAGQGNEKLFF. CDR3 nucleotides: TGTGCCAGCAGTGCGGGACAGGGCAATGAAAAACTGTTTTTT.

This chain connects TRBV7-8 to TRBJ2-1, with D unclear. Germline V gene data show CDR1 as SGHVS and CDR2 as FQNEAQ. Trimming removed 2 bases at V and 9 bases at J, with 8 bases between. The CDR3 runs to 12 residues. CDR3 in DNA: TGTGCCAGCAGCTTACCGAATGGTGAGCAGTTCTTC. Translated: CASSLPNGEQFF.